This T cell receptor beta chain was identified during a study of blood T cell repertoires in COVID-19. Across the whole study: The analysed material was cDNA or gDNA that came from T cells, B-cell-depleted T cells, or PBMCs.

Germline-derived CDR1 and CDR2 are GTSNPN and SVGIG (reference sequence). The CDR3 has 12 residues. Deletions cut 1 base from V and 8 bases from J, with 11 bases between. This table comes from immunoSEQ multiplex PCR, and its TCRdb copy is limited to in-frame clones, with some not included. The sample includes 90,000 to 150,000 clones, approximately 79% of them seen just once. The gene calls are TRBV30 and TRBJ1-1; TRBD1 is a possible D gene (6 bases). This clonotype originated in a man over 45 with acute or convalescent COVID-19. Sequencing input: peripheral blood. The DNA of the CDR3 is TGTGCCTGGAGTGGCGGTAGGGGGGAAGCTTTCTTT. Protein product: CAWSGGRGEAFF.